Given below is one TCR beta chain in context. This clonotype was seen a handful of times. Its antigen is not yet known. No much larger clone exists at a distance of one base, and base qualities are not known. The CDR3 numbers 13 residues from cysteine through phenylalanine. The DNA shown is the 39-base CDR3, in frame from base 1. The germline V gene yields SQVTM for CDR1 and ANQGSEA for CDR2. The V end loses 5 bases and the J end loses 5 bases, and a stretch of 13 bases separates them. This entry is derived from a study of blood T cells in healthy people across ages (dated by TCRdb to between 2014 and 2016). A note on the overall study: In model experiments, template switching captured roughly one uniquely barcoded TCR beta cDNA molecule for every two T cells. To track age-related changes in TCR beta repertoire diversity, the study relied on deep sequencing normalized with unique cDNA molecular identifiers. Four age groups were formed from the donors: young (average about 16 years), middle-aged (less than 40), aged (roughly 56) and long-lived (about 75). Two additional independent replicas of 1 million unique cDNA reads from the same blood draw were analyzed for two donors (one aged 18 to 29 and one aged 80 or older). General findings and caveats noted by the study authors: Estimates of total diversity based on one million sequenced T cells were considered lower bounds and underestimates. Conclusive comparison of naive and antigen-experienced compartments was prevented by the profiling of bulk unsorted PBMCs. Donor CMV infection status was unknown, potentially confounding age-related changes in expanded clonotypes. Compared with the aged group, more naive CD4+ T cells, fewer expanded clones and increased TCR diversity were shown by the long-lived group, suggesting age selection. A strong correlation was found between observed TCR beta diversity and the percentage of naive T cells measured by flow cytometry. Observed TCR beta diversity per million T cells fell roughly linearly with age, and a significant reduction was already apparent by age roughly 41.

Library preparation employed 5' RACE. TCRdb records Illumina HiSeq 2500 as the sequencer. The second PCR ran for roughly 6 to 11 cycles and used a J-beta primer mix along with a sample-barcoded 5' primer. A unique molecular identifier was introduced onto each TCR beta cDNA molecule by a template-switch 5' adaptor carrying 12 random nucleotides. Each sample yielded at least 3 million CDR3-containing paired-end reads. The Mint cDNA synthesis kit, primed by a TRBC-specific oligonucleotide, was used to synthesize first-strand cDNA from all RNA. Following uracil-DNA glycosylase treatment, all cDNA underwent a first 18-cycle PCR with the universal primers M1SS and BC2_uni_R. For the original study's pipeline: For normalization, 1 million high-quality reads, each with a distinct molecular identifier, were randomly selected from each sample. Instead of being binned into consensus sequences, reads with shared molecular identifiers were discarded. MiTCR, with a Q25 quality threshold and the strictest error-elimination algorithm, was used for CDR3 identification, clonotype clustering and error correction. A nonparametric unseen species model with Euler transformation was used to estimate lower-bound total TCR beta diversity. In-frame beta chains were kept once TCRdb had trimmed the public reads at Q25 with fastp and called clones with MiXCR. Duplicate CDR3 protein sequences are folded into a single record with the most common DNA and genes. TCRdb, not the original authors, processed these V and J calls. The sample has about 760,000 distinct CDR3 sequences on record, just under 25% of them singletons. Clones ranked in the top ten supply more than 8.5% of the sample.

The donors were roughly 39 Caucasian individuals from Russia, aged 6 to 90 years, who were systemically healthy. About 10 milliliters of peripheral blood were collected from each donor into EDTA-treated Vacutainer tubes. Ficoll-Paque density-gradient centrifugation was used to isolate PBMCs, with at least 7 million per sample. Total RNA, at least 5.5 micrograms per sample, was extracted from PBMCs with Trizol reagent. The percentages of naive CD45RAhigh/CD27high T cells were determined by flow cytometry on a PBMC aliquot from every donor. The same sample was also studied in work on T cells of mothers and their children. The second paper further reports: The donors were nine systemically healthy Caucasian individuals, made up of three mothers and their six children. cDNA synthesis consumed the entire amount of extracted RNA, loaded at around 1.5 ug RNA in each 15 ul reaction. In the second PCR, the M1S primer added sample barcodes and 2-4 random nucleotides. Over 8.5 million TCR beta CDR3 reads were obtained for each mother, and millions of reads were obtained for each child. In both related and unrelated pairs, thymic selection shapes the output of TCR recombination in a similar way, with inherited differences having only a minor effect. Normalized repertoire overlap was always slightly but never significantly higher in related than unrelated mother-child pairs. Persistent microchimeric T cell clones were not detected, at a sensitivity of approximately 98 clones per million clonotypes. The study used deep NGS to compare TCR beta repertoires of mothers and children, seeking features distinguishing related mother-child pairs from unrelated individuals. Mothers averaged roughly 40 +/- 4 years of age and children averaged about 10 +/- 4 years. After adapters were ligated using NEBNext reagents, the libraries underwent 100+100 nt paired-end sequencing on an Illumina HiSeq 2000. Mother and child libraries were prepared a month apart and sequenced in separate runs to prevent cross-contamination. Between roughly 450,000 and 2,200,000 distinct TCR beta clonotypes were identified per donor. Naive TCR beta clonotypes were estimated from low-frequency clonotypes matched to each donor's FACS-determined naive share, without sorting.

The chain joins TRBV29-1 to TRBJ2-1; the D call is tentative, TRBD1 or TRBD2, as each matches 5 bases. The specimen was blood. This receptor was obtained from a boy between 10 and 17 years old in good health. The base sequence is TGCAGCGTTTACCCCGGGACGGACAATGAGCAGTTCTTC. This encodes CSVYPGTDNEQFF.